This T cell receptor beta chain was identified during a study of T cells in tumors after PD-1 blockade. Study overall: During anti-PD-1 treatment, some patients continued daily vismodegib 150 mg. Overall study findings and caveats: Blood contained roughly 43% of the tumor's TCR clonotypes.

A note on this clone: Its antigen is undetermined.

The ends were cut back, 9 bases at V and 5 bases at J, with 13 bases in the middle. The CDR3 is 12 residues long. Germline V gene sequence: CDR1 SNHLY, CDR2 FYNNEI. Method: immunoSEQ multiplex PCR; TCRdb's copy keeps in-frame clones and lacks some. The top ten clones hold approximately 8.3% of a sample with tens of thousands of clones, around 80% of them seen once. V usage is TRBV2 and J usage is TRBJ2-5; D is possibly TRBD2 (5 bases). This clonotype was obtained from a human donor with advanced basal cell or squamous cell carcinoma (not recorded which). Here the sequenced sample was PBMCs, taken before anti-PD-1 therapy. The CDR3 loop reads CASQTMRETQYF. CDR3 nucleotide sequence: TGTGCCAGTCAGACTATGAGGGAGACCCAGTACTTC.